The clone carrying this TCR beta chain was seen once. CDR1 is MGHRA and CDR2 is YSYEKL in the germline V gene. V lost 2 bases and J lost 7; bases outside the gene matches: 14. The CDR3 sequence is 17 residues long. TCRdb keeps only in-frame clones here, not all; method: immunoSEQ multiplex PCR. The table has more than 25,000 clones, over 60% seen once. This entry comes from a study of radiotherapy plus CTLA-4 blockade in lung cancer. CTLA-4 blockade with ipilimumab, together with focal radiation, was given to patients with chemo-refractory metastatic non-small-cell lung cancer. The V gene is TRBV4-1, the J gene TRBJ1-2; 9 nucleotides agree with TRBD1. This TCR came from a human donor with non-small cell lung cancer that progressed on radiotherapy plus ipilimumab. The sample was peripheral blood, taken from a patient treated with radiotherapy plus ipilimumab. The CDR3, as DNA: TGCGCCAGCAGCCAACCGACCTTCACAGGGGGCGCCGGTGGCTACACCTTC. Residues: CASSQPTFTGGAGGYTF.